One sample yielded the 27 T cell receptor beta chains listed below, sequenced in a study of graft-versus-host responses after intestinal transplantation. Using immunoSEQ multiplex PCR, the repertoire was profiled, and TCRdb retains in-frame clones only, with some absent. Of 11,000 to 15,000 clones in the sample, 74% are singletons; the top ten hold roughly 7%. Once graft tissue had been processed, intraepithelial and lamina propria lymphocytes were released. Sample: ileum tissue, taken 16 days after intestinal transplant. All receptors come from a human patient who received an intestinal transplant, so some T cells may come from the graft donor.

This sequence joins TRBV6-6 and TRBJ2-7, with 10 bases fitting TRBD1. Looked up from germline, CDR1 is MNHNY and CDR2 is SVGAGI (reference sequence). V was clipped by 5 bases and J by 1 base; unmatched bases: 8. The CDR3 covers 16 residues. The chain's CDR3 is CASSLPRDRGSYEQYF. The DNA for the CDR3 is TGTGCCAGCAGTCTCCCCAGGGACAGGGGTTCCTACGAGCAGTACTTC.

CDR3 loop: CASSPLPGMVPYGYTF. Here the CDR3 DNA reads TGCGCCAGCAGCCCACTCCCGGGAATGGTCCCCTATGGCTACACCTTC. The chain employs TRBV4-1 and TRBJ1-2; no clear D gene. Trimming shortened V by 4 bases and J by 4 bases, and 19 bases separated the two germline ends. The CDR3 runs 16 residues. Germline CDR1 MGHRA, CDR2 YSYEKL.

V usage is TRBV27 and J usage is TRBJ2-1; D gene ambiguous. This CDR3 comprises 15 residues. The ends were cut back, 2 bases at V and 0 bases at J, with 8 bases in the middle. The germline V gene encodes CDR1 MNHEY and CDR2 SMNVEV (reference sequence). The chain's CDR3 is CASSLGTDSYNEQFF. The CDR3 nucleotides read TGTGCCAGCAGTTTAGGCACAGACTCCTACAATGAGCAGTTCTTC.

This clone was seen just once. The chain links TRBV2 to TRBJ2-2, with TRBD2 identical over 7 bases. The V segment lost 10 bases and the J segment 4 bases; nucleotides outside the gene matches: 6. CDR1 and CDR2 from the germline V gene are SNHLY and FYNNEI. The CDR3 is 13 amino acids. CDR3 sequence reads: CATRGGRTGELFF. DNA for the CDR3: TGTGCCACCCGGGGAGGGCGCACCGGGGAGCTGTTTTTT.

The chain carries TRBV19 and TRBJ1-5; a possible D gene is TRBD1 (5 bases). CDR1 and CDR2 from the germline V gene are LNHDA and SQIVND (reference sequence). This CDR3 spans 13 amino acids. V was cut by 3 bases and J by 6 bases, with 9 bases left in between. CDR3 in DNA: TGTGCCAGTAGTATCCAGGGTCCTCAGCCCCAGCATTTT. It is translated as CASSIQGPQPQHF.

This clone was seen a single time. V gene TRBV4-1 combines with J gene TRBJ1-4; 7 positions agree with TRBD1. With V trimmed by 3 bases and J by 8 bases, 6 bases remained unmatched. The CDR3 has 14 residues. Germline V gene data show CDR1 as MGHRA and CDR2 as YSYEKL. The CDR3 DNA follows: TGCGCCAGCAGCCAGACCGGGACAGCAGAAAAACTGTTTTTT. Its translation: CASSQTGTAEKLFF.

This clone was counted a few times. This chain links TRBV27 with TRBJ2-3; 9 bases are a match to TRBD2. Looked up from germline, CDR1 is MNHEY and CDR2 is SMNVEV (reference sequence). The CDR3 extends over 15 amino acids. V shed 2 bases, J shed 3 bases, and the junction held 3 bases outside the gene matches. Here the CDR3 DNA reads TGTGCCAGCAGTTTAAGCGCGGGGGGGACAGATACGCAGTATTTT. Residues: CASSLSAGGTDTQYF.

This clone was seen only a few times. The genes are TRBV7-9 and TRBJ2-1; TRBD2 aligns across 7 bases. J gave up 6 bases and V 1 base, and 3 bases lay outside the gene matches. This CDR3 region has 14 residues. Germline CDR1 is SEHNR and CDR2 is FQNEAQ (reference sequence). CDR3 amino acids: CASSLGSGVNEQFF. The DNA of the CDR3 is TGTGCCAGCAGCTTAGGAAGCGGGGTCAATGAGCAGTTCTTC.

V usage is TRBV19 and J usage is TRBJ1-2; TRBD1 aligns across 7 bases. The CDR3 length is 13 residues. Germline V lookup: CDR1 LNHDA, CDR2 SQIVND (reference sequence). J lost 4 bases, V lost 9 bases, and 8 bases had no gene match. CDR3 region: CASSRGLAYGYTF. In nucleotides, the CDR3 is TGTGCCAGCTCCAGGGGGTTGGCCTATGGCTACACCTTC. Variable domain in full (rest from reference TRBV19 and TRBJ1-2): DGGITQSPKYLFRKEGQNVTLSCEQNLNHDAMYWYRQDPGQGLRLIYYSQIVNDFQKGDIAEGYSVSREKKESFPLTVTSAQKNPTAFYLCASSRGLAYGYTFGSGTRLTVV.

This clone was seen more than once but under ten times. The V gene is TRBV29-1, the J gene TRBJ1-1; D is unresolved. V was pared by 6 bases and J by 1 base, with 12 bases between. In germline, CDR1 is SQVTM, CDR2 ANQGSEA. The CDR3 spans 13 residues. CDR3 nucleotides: TGCAGCGTGATGGAGGCAAGGAACACTGAAGCTTTCTTT. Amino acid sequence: CSVMEARNTEAFF.

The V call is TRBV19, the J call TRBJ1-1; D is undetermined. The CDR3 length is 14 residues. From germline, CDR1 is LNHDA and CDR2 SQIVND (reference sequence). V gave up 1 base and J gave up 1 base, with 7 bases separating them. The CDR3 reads CASSIVEGNTEAFF. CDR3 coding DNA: TGTGCCAGTAGTATAGTTGAGGGGAACACTGAAGCTTTCTTT.

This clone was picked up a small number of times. For the CDR3, the DNA is TGTGCCAGCCGCGGAGTCTATGGCTACACCTTC. This sequence encodes CASRGVYGYTF. The V gene is TRBV19, the J gene TRBJ1-2; no reliable D call. Deletions cut 9 bases from V and 4 bases from J, with 9 bases between. The CDR3 runs 11 residues. The germline CDR1 and CDR2 sequences are LNHDA and SQIVND (reference sequence).

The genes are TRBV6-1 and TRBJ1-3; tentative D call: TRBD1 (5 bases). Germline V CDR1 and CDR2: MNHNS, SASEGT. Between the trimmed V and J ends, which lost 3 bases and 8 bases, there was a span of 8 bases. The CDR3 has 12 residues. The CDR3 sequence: CASSESGHTIYF. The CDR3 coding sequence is TGTGCCAGCAGTGAGTCAGGGCACACCATATATTTT.

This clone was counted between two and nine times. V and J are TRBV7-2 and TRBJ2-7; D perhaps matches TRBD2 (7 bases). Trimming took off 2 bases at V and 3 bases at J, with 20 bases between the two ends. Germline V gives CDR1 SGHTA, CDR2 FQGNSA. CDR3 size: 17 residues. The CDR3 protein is CASSLRGGGLSNYEQYF. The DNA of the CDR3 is TGTGCCAGCAGCTTACGTGGGGGGGGCCTAAGCAACTACGAGCAGTACTTC.

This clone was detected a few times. DNA for the CDR3: TGCGCCAGCAGCCTCCCCAATAGACACTACGAGCAGTACTTC. As protein: CASSLPNRHYEQYF. The chain has TRBV4-1 and TRBJ2-7; D remains ambiguous. The CDR3 sequence is 14 residues long. Deletions cut 4 bases from V and 3 bases from J, with 13 bases between. Germline V gene sequence: CDR1 MGHRA, CDR2 YSYEKL.

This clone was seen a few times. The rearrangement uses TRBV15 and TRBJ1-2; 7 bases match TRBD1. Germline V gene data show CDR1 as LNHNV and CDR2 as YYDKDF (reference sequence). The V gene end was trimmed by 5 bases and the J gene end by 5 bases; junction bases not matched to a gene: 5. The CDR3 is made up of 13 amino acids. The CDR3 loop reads CATSQDRTYGYTF. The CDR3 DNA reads TGTGCCACCAGCCAGGACAGGACGTATGGCTACACCTTC.

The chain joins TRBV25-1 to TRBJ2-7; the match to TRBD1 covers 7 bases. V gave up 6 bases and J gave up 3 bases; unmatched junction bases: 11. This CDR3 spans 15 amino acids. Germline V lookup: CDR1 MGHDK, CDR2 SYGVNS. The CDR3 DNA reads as TGTGCCAGCAGCGACAGGGAAGGGAGAATCTACGAGCAGTACTTC. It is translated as CASSDREGRIYEQYF.

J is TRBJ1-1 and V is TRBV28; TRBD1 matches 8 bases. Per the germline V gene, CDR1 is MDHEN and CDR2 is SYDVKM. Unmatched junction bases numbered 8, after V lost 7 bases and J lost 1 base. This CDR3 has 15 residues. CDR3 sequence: CASNQGARKNTEAFF. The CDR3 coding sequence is TGTGCCAGCAATCAGGGGGCGCGAAAGAACACTGAAGCTTTCTTT.

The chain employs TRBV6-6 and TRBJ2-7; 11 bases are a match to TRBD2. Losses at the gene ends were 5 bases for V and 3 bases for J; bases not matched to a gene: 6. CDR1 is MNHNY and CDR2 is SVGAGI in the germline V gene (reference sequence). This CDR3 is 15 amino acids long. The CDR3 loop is CASSAPGLAVYEQYF. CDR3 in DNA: TGTGCCAGCAGTGCACCGGGACTAGCGGTCTACGAGCAGTACTTC.

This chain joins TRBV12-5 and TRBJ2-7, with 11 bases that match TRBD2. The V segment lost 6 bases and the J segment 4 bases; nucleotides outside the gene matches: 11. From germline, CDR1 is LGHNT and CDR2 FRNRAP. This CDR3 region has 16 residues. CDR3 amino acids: CASGNIQGLAEYEQYF. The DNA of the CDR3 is TGTGCTAGTGGCAACATTCAGGGACTAGCGGAGTACGAGCAGTACTTC.

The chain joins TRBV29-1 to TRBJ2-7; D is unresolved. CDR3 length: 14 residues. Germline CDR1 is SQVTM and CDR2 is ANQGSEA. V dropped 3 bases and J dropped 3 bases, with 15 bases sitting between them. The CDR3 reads CSVDLGDGSYEQYF. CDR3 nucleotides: TGCAGCGTTGATTTGGGCGACGGAAGCTACGAGCAGTACTTC.

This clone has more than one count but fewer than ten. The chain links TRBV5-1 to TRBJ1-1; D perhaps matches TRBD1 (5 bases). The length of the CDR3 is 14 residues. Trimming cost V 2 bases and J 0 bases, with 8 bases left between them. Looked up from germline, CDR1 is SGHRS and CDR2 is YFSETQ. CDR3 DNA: TGCGCCAGCAGCTTTGACAGACTGAACACTGAAGCTTTCTTT. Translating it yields CASSFDRLNTEAFF.

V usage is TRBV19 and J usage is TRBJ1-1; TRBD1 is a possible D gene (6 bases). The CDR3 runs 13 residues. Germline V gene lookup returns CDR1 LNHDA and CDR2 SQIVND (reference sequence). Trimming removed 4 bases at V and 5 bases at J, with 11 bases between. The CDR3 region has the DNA TGTGCCAGTAGTAGACGGGGACAAACTGAAGCTTTCTTT. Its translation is CASSRRGQTEAFF.

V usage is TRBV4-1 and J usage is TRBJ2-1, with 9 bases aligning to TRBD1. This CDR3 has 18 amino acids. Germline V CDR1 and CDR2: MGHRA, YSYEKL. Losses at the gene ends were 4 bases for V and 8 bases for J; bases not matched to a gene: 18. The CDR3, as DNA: TGCGCCAGCAGCCGCCTCCCCGCGGGACAGGGAATCCCGGATGAGCAGTTCTTC. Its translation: CASSRLPAGQGIPDEQFF.

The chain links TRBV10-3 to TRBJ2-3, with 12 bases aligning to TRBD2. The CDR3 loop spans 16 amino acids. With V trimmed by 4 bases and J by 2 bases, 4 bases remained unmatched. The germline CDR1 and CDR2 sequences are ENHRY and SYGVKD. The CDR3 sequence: CAISAGLAGPTDTQYF. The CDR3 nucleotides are TGTGCCATCAGTGCCGGACTAGCGGGACCCACAGATACGCAGTATTTT.

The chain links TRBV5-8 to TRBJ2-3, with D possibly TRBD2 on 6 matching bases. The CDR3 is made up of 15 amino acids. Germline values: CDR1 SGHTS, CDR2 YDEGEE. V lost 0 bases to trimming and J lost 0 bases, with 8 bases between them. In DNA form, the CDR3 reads TGTGCCAGCAGCTTGGGGAGCGGGAGCACAGATACGCAGTATTTT. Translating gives CASSLGSGSTDTQYF.

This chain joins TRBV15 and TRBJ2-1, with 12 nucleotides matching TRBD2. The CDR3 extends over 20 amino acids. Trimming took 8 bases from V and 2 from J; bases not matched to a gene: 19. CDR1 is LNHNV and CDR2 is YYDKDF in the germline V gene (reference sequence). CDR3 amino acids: CATATYPTSGSSFPYNEQFF. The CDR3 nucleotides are TGTGCCACCGCCACCTACCCGACTAGCGGGAGTTCCTTCCCCTACAATGAGCAGTTCTTC.